The present T cell receptor beta chain was sequenced within a study of blood T cell repertoires in COVID-19. Study background: Acute-phase and convalescent COVID-19 samples originated in the United States, Italy and Spain. T cells, B-cell-depleted T cells, or PBMCs supplied cDNA or gDNA.

The CDR3 is made up of 14 amino acids. Per the germline V gene, CDR1 is LGHDT and CDR2 is YNNKEL (reference sequence). J gave up 4 bases and V 7 bases, and 7 bases lay outside the gene matches. Source study methods: Reference gene primers were amplified, and this amplification served to estimate nucleated cell counts. Produced via immunoSEQ multiplex PCR; TCRdb's table is partial and in-frame only. V and J calls and clone size are given by that table; D and trimming were obtained from the DNA. This repertoire shows 68,000 or so clones, about 91% found once; its top ten account for about 6.4%. The chain uses TRBV3-1 (or the pseudogene TRBV3-2) and TRBJ2-5; 9 nucleotides match TRBD1. The receptor was derived from a woman aged 70-85 years with acute or convalescent COVID-19. Material: peripheral blood. In DNA form, the CDR3 reads TGTGCCAGCATCAACAGGGGGCTTGCAGAGACCCAGTACTTC. Encoded protein: CASINRGLAETQYF.